This record concerns one T cell receptor beta chain sequence. These data originate in a study of blood T cell repertoires in COVID-19. Individuals drawn from approximately 26 US areas were about 18 to 90 years old. Profiled with immunoSEQ multiplex PCR; TCRdb holds only in-frame clones, not every one. The table records some 300,000 clones, more than 85% of them present only once. Sequencing used PBMCs or T cells enriched from blood (not recorded which). The sequence derives from a woman in her thirties who had recovered from COVID-19.

CDR3 nucleotides: TGCGCCAGCAGTGAGGTGACAGTGTGGAATGAGCAGTTCTTC. It yields the protein CASSEVTVWNEQFF. The chain links TRBV10-1 to TRBJ2-1; tentatively, D is TRBD1 (5 bases). This CDR3 comprises 14 residues. Trimming stripped 2 bases from V and 7 bases from J, with 12 bases between. The V gene's germline CDR1 is WNHNN and CDR2 SYGVQD (reference sequence).